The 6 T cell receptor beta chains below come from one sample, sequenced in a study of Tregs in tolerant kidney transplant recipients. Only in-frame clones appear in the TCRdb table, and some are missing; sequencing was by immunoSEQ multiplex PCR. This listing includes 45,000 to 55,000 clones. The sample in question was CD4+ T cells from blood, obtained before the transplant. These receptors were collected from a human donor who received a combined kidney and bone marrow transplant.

CDR3 DNA, as far as it was read: TGTGCCAGCAGCTTGCAGGGTCCAGATACG. It is translated as CASSLQGPDT. The full CDR3 protein is CASSLQGPDTQYF. The gene calls are TRBV5-4 and TRBJ2-3; weak D call: TRBD1 (5 bases). The CDR3 end is not reached by the read, which stops 3 residues before it; the germline J gene fills it in. Germline V gives CDR1 SGHNT, CDR2 YYREEE (reference sequence). This CDR3 contains 13 residues. V was clipped by 1 base and J by 4 bases, with 7 bases between them. The full variable domain, completed using reference TRBV5-4 and TRBJ2-3, is ETGVTQSPTHLIKTRGQQVTLRCSSQSGHNTVSWYQQALGQGPQFIFQYYREEENGRGNFPPRFSGLQFPNYSSELNVNALELDDSALYLCASSLQGPDTQYFGPGTRLTVL.

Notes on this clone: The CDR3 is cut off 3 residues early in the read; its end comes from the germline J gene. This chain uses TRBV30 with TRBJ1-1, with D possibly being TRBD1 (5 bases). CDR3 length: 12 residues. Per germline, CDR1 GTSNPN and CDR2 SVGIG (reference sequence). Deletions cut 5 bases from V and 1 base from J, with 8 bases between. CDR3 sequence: CAWYRRNTEAFF. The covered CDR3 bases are TGTGCCTGGTACAGGAGGAACACTGAA.

The covered CDR3 bases are TGTGCCAGCAGCTTAGGAGGGACTAGCACAGATACG. This gives the protein CASSLGGTSTDT. The full CDR3 reads CASSLGGTSTDTQYF. J is TRBJ2-3 and V is TRBV7-3; D possibly corresponds to TRBD2 (6 bases). The CDR3 end falls 3 residues outside the read, so it is completed with the germline J gene. Trimming took 2 bases from V and 0 from J, leaving 9 bases between them. From germline, CDR1 is SGHTA and CDR2 FQGTGA. The length of the CDR3 is 15 residues.

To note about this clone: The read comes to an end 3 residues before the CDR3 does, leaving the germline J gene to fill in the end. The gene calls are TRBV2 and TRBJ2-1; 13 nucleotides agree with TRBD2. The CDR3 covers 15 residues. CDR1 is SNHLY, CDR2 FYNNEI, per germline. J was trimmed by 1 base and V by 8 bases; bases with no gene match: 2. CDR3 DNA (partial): TGTGCCAGCCGGGGACTAGCGGGATCCTACAATGAG. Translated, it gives CASRGLAGSYNE. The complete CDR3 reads CASRGLAGSYNEQFF.

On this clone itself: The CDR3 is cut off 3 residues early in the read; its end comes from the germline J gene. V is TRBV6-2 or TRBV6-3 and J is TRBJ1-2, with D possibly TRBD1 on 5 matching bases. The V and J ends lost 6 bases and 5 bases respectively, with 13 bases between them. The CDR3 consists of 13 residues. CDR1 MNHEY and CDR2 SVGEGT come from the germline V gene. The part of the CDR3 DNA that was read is TGTGCCAGCAGCCCCAGGGTTGATTATGGC. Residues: CASSPRVDYG. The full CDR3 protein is CASSPRVDYGYTF.

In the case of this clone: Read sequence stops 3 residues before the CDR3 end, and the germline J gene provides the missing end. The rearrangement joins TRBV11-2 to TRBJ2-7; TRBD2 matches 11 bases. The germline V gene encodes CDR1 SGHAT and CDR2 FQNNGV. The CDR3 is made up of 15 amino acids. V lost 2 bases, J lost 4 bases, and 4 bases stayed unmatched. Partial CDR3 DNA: TGTGCCAGCAGCTTATGGACTAGCGGGCCTTACGAG. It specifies CASSLWTSGPYE. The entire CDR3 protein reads CASSLWTSGPYEQYF.